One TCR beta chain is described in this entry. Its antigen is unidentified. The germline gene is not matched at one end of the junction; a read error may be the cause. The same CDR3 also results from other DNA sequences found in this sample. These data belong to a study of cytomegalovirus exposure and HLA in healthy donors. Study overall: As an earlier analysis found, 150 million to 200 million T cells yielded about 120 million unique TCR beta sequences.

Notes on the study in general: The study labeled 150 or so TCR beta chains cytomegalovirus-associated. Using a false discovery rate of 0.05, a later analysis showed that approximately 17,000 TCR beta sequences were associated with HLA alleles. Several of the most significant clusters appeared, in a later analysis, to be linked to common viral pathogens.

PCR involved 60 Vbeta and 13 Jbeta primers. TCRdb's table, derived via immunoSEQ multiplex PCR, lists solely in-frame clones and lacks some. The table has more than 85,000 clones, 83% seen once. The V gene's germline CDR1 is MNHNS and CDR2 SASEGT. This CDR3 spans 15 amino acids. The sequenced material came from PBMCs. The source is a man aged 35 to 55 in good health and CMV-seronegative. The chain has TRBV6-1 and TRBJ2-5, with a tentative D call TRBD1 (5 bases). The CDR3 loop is CASSAQTTAQETQYF. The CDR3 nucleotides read TGCGCCAGCAGTGCACAGACGACAGCCCAAGAGACCCAGTACTTC.